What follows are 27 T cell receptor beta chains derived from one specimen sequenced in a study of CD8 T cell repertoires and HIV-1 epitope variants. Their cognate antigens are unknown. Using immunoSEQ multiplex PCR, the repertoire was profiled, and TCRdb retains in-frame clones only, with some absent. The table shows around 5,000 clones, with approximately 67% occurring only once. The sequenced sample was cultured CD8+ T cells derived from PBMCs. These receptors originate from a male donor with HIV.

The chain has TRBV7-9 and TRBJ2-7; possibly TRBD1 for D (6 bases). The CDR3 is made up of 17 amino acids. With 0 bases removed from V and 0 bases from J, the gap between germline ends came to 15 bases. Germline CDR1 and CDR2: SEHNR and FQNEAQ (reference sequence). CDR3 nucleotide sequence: TGTGCCAGCAGCTTAGCGGGGGCAGGTAGGAGCTCCTACGAGCAGTACTTC. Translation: CASSLAGAGRSSYEQYF.

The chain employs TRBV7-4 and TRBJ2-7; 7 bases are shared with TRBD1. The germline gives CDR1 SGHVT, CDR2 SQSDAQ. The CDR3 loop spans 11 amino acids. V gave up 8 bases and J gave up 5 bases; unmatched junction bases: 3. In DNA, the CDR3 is TGTGCCAGCGCAACAGGGGACGAGCAGTACTTC. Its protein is CASATGDEQYF.

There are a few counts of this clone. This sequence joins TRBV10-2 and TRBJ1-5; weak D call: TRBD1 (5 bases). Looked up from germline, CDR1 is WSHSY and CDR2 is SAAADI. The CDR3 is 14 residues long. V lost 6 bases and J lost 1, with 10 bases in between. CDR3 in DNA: TGCGCCAGCAGGGGGGGGGAGAGCAATCAGCCCCAGCATTTT. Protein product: CASRGGESNQPQHF.

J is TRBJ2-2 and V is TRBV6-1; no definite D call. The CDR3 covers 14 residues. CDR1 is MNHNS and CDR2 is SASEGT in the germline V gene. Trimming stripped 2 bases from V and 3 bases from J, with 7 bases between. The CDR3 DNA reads TGTGCCAGCAGTGAATATACCTACACCGGGGAGCTGTTTTTT. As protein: CASSEYTYTGELFF.

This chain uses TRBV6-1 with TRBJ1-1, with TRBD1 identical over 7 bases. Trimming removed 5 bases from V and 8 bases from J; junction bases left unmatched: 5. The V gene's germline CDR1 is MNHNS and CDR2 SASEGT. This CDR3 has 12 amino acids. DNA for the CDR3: TGTGCCAGCAGTATTACAGGGGAAGAAGCTTTCTTT. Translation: CASSITGEEAFF.

The chain's CDR3 is CASSIYAGNSYNEQFF. CDR3 DNA: TGTGCCAGCAGCATTTATGCGGGGAACTCCTACAATGAGCAGTTCTTC. The rearrangement links TRBV7-9 to TRBJ2-1; possibly TRBD2 for D (6 bases). V lost 5 bases, J lost 0 bases, and 14 bases lay in between. Germline assignment: CDR1 SEHNR and CDR2 FQNEAQ (reference sequence). The CDR3 spans 16 residues.

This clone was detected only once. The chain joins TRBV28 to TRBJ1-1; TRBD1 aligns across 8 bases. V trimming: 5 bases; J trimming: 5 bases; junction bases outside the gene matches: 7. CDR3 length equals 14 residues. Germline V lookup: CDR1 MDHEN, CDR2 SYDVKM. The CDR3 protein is CASSTQQGVTEAFF. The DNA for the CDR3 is TGTGCCAGCAGTACCCAACAGGGGGTAACTGAAGCTTTCTTT.

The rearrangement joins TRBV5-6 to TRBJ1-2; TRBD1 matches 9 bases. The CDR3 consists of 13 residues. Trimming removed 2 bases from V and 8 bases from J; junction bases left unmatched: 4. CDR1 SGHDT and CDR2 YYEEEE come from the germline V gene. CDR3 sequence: CASSFSGTGGYTF. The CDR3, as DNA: TGTGCCAGCAGCTTCTCCGGGACAGGGGGCTACACCTTC.

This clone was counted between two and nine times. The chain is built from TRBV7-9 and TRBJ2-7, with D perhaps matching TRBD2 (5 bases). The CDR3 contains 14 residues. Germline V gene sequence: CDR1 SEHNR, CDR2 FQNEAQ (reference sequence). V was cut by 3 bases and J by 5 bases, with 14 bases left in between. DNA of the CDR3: TGTGCCAGCAGCTTGGGAGTAACTCCCCACGAGCAGTACTTC. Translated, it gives CASSLGVTPHEQYF.

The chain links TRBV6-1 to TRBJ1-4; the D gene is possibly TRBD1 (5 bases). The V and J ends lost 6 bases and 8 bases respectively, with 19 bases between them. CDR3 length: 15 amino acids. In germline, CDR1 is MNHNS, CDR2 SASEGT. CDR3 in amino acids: CASSPTGGSGEKLFF. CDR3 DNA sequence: TGTGCCAGCAGCCCCACGGGGGGGTCGGGGGAAAAACTGTTTTTT.

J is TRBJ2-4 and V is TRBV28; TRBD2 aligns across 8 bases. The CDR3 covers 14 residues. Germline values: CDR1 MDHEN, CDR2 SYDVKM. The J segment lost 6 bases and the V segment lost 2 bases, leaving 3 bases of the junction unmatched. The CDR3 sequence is CASSLGLAGNIQYF. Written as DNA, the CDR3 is TGTGCCAGCAGTTTAGGGCTAGCGGGAAACATTCAGTACTTC.

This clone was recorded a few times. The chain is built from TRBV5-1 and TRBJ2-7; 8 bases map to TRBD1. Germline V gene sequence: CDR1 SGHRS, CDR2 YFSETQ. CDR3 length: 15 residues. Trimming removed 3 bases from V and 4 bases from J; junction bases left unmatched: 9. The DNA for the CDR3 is TGCGCCAGCAGCTCAAGACAGGGGCAGAGGTACGAGCAGTACTTC. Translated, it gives CASSSRQGQRYEQYF.

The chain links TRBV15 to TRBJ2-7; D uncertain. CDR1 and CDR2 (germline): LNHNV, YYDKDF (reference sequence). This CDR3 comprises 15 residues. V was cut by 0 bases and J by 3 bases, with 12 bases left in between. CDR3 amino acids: CATSRDPGPDYEQYF. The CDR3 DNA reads TGTGCCACCAGCAGAGACCCCGGGCCCGACTACGAGCAGTACTTC.

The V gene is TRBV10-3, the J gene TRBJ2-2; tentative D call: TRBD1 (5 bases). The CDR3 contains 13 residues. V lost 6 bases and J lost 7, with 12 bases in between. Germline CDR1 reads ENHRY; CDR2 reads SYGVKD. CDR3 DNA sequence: TGTGCCATCAGGGACGCAGGGTACGGGGAGCTGTTTTTT. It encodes CAIRDAGYGELFF.

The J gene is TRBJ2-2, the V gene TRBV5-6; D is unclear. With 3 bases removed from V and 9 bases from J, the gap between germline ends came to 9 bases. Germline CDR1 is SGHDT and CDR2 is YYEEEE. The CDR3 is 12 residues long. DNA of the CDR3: TGTGCCAGCAGCTATCTTACCAGGGAGCTGTTTTTT. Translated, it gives CASSYLTRELFF.

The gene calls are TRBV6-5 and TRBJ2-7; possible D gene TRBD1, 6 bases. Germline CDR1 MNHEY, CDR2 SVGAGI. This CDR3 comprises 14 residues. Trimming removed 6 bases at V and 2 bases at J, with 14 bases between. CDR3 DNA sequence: TGTGCCAGCAGATCGGACAGTTTGACCTACGAGCAGTACTTC. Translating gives CASRSDSLTYEQYF.

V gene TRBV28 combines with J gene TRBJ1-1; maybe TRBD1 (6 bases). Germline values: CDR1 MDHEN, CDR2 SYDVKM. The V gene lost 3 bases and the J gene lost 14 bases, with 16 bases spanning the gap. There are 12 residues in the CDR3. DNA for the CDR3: TGTGCCAGCAGTTTTCGGAGGACGGGGGGCTTCTTT. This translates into CASSFRRTGGFF.

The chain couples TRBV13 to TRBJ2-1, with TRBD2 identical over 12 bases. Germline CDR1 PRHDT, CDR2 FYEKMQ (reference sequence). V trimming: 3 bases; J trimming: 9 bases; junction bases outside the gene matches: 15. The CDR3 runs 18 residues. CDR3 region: CASSFLASGGAVQGEQFF. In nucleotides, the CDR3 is TGTGCCAGCAGCTTCCTGGCTAGCGGGGGGGCGGTTCAAGGTGAGCAGTTCTTC.

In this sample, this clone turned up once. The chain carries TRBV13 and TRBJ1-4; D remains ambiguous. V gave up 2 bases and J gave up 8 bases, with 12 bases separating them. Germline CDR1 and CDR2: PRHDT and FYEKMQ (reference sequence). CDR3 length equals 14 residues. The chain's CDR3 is CASSLKIGEEKLFF. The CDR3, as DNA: TGTGCCAGCAGCTTAAAGATCGGGGAGGAAAAACTGTTTTTT.

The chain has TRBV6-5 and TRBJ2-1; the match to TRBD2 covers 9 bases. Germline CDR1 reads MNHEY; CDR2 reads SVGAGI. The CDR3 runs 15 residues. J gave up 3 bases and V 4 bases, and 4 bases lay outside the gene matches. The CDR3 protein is CASSLAGGLYNEQFF. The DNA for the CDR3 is TGTGCCAGCAGTTTGGCGGGGGGGCTCTACAATGAGCAGTTCTTC.

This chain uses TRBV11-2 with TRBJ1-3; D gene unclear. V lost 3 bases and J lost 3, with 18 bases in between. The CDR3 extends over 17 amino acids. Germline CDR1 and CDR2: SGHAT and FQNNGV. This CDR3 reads CASSFPRAGVGGNTIYF. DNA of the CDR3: TGTGCCAGCAGCTTTCCCCGTGCGGGAGTTGGTGGAAACACCATATATTTT.

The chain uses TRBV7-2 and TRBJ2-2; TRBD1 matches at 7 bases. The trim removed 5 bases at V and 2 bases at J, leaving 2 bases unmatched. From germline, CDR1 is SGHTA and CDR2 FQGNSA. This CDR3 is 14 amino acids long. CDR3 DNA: TGTGCCAGCAGCAGACAGGGAAACACCGGGGAGCTGTTTTTT. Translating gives CASSRQGNTGELFF.

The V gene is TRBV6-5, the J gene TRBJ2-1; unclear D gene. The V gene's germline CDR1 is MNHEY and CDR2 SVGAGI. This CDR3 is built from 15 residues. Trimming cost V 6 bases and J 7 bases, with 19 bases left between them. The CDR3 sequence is CASSPQADTGNEQFF. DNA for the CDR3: TGTGCCAGCAGCCCCCAAGCCGATACCGGGAATGAGCAGTTCTTC.

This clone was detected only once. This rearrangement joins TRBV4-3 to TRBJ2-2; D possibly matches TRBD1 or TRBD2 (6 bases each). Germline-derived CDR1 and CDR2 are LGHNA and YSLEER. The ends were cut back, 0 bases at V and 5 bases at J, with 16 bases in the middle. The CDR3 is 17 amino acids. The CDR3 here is CASSQDHGGGTTGELFF. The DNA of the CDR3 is TGCGCCAGCAGCCAAGATCACGGAGGGGGGACTACCGGGGAGCTGTTTTTT.

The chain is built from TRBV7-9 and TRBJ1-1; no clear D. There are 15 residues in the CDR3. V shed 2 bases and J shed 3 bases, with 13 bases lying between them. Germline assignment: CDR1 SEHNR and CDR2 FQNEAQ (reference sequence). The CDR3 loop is CASSLPVGPYTEAFF. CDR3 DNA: TGTGCCAGCAGCTTACCTGTGGGCCCTTACACTGAAGCTTTCTTT.

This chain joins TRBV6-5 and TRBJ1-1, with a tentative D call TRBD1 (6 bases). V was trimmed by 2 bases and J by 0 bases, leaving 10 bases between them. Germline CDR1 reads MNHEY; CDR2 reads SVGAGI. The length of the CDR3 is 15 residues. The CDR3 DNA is TGTGCCAGCAGTTACGGGAGGGGGTTGAACACTGAAGCTTTCTTT. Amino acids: CASSYGRGLNTEAFF.

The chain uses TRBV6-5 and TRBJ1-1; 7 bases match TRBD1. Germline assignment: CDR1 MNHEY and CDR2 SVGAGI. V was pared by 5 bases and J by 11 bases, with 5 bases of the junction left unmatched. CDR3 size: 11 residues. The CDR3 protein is CASSQTGEAFF. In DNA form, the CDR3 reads TGTGCCAGCAGTCAAACAGGGGAGGCTTTCTTT.